This entry is about one T cell receptor beta chain. V shed 1 base and J 2 bases; nucleotides not matched to a gene: 7. This CDR3 region has 18 residues. Germline V lookup: CDR1 SGHTA, CDR2 FQGNSA. These data originate in a study of cytomegalovirus exposure and HLA in healthy donors. The PCR made use of 60 Vbeta and 13 Jbeta primers. The protocol was immunoSEQ multiplex PCR, while the TCRdb copy is restricted to in-frame clones and leaves out a portion. The table has about 140,000 clones, around 80% seen once; the top ten hold under 5.5%. The sequencing sample was made of PBMCs. The sequence came from a man aged 25-45 years in good health. The rearrangement uses TRBV7-2 and TRBJ2-1; 11 bases agree with TRBD2. For the CDR3, the DNA is TGTGCCAGCAGCTTAGTGGGTCTTAGCGGGAGGGCCTACAATGAGCAGTTCTTC. This encodes CASSLVGLSGRAYNEQFF.